The 14 T cell receptor beta chains listed next were all sequenced from one sample in a study of OX40 agonist ivuxolimab in advanced cancers. Sequenced by immunoSEQ multiplex PCR; TCRdb stores in-frame clones only, minus some. This sample has roughly 68,000 clones; 75% to 85% occur once, and the top ten carry around 1.6%. The material sequenced was CD4+ or CD8+ T cells sorted from blood, taken in a trial of the OX40 agonist ivuxolimab. All receptors come from an adult with an advanced solid tumor such as melanoma, head and neck, liver or kidney cancer.

The chain combines TRBV19 with TRBJ2-2; D is undetermined. This CDR3 comprises 18 residues. Germline-derived CDR1 and CDR2 are LNHDA and SQIVND (reference sequence). Trimming took off 5 bases at V and 4 bases at J, with 23 bases between the two ends. CDR3 in amino acids: CASSVQAWGRVVTGELFF. The CDR3 DNA reads as TGTGCCAGTAGTGTCCAAGCCTGGGGTAGGGTGGTCACCGGGGAGCTGTTTTTT.

The chain uses TRBV5-4 and TRBJ2-1, with 9 bases fitting TRBD2. Germline assignment: CDR1 SGHNT and CDR2 YYREEE (reference sequence). The CDR3 length is 18 residues. V dropped 4 bases and J dropped 2; count of bases not matched to a gene: 13. This CDR3 is CASSLGVAGENTYNEQFF. Written as DNA, the CDR3 is TGTGCCAGCAGCCTCGGAGTAGCGGGAGAAAATACCTACAATGAGCAGTTCTTC.

The CDR3 here is CASSRVPYEQYF. The DNA of the CDR3 is TGTGCCAGCAGTCGGGTGCCCTACGAGCAGTACTTC. This chain connects TRBV6-5 to TRBJ2-7, with D unresolved. CDR1 and CDR2 (germline): MNHEY, SVGAGI. V shed 5 bases and J shed 2 bases, with 7 bases lying between them. CDR3 length: 12 amino acids.

In DNA, the CDR3 is TGTGCCAGCAGCCAAGAAGGGACTAGCGGATCCTACGAGCAGTACTTC. As protein: CASSQEGTSGSYEQYF. V usage is TRBV4-2 and J usage is TRBJ2-7, with 11 nucleotides matching TRBD2. The V segment lost 0 bases and the J segment 1 base; nucleotides outside the gene matches: 2. Germline assignment: CDR1 LGHNA and CDR2 YNFKEQ. The CDR3 has 16 residues.

The chain joins TRBV9 to TRBJ2-3; D ambiguous. This CDR3 spans 14 amino acids. Germline-derived CDR1 and CDR2 are SGDLS and YYNGEE. V dropped 4 bases and J dropped 2 bases, with 11 bases sitting between them. The CDR3 bases are TGTGCCAGCAGCCCCGGGTGGCTCACAGATACGCAGTATTTT. Protein sequence: CASSPGWLTDTQYF.

The V gene is TRBV4-3, the J gene TRBJ2-2, with D maybe TRBD2 (6 bases). Germline V lookup: CDR1 LGHNA, CDR2 YSLEER. The CDR3 consists of 15 residues. The V end lost 0 bases, the J end lost 7 bases, and 12 bases lay between the germline ends. In DNA, the CDR3 is TGCGCCAGCAGCCAAGATGGCGGGAATAACGGGGAGCTGTTTTTT. It specifies CASSQDGGNNGELFF.

This chain connects TRBV5-5 to TRBJ2-7, with D perhaps TRBD2 (5 bases). This CDR3 has 15 amino acids. V was trimmed by 0 bases and J by 0 bases, leaving 10 bases between them. Germline lookup yields CDR1 SGHKS and CDR2 YYEKEE (reference sequence). Here the CDR3 reads CASSLAGFSSYEQYF. CDR3 DNA: TGTGCCAGCAGCTTGGCGGGGTTTAGCTCCTACGAGCAGTACTTC. The full variable domain, with the rest looked up from reference TRBV5-5 and TRBJ2-7, is DAGVTQSPTHLIKTRGQQVTLRCSPISGHKSVSWYQQVLGQGPQFIFQYYEKEERGRGNFPDRFSARQFPNYSSELNVNALLLGDSALYLCASSLAGFSSYEQYFGPGTRLTVT.

J is TRBJ1-4 and V is TRBV4-1, with a weak D call TRBD1 (6 bases). The V gene lost 3 bases and the J gene lost 3 bases, with 11 bases spanning the gap. This CDR3 spans 15 amino acids. Looked up from germline, CDR1 is MGHRA and CDR2 is YSYEKL. CDR3 residues: CASSQHGQPNEKLFF. Written as DNA, the CDR3 is TGCGCCAGCAGCCAGCATGGACAGCCTAATGAAAAACTGTTTTTT.

V usage is TRBV28 and J usage is TRBJ2-7; 7 bases fit TRBD2. Germline assignment: CDR1 MDHEN and CDR2 SYDVKM. This CDR3 has 13 amino acids. The ends lost 10 bases at V and 1 base at J; junction bases unmatched: 7. CDR3 amino acids: CAIGGGLSYEQYF. The DNA of the CDR3 is TGTGCCATTGGGGGGGGACTTTCCTACGAGCAGTACTTC.

The chain is built from TRBV7-2 and TRBJ2-7, with D hard to call. The CDR3 loop spans 13 amino acids. Looked up from germline, CDR1 is SGHTA and CDR2 is FQGNSA. Trimming pared 2 bases from V and 8 bases from J, leaving 13 bases between. For the CDR3, the DNA is TGTGCCAGCAGCTTAACCTCTGGGGATCAGCAGTACTTC. Residues: CASSLTSGDQQYF.

The chain recombines TRBV19 with TRBJ1-4, with a possible D match to TRBD1 (5 bases). The CDR3 is 14 amino acids. The germline gives CDR1 LNHDA, CDR2 SQIVND (reference sequence). The V end was cut by 2 bases, the J end by 7 bases, with 11 bases between. This chain's CDR3 is CASSIRSGREKLFF. As DNA, the CDR3 is TGTGCCAGTAGTATAAGGTCGGGGCGTGAAAAACTGTTTTTT.

The chain has TRBV5-1 and TRBJ1-1; TRBD1 might be the D (6 bases). The CDR3 spans 15 residues. Deletions cut 3 bases from V and 4 bases from J, with 16 bases between. Germline V gives CDR1 SGHRS, CDR2 YFSETQ. The CDR3 spells CASSWGGRGATEAFF. CDR3 sequence (DNA): TGCGCCAGCAGCTGGGGGGGCCGGGGGGCCACTGAAGCTTTCTTT.

The chain carries TRBV6-5 and TRBJ2-7; D uncertain. Trimming took 6 bases from V and 0 from J, leaving 15 bases between them. The length of the CDR3 is 15 residues. Germline V gene sequence: CDR1 MNHEY, CDR2 SVGAGI. The CDR3 coding sequence is TGTGCCAGCAGAACCCTGTCCGGGTACTCCTACGAGCAGTACTTC. Its protein product is CASRTLSGYSYEQYF.

The V call is TRBV5-4, the J call TRBJ1-1, with D maybe TRBD1 (6 bases). The length of the CDR3 is 14 residues. Trimming stripped 4 bases from V and 7 bases from J, with 17 bases between. Germline CDR1 reads SGHNT; CDR2 reads YYREEE (reference sequence). The CDR3 spells CASSLGGGTSEAFF. The CDR3 nucleotides are TGTGCCAGCAGCCTCGGAGGCGGGACAAGTGAAGCTTTCTTT.